These 4 T cell receptor beta chains were sequenced from one sample in a study of cytomegalovirus exposure and HLA in healthy donors. Profiled with immunoSEQ multiplex PCR; TCRdb holds only in-frame clones, not every one. The sample contains about 330,000 clones, roughly nine tenths of which appear only once. The specimen was PBMCs. These TCRs come from a woman between 25 and 40 years old in good health and CMV-seropositive.

This chain joins TRBV7-9 and TRBJ1-4; D is ambiguous. The germline V gene has CDR1 SEHNR and CDR2 FQNEAQ (reference sequence). Trimming stripped 1 base from V and 8 bases from J, with 17 bases between. This CDR3 is built from 16 residues. CDR3 protein: CASSLVTTRTSEKLFF. In nucleotides, the CDR3 is TGTGCCAGCAGCTTAGTAACGACGAGGACTTCGGAAAAACTGTTTTTT.

J is TRBJ2-1 and V is TRBV18; 12 bases match TRBD2. Germline V CDR1 and CDR2: KGHSH, LQKENI. After removal of 5 bases from V and 4 bases from J, the junction contained 3 bases not matched to a gene. There are 15 residues in the CDR3. The CDR3, as DNA: TGTGCCAGCTCAGTGACTAGCGGGGGATACAATGAGCAGTTCTTC. This gives the protein CASSVTSGGYNEQFF. Looking up the rest from reference TRBV18 and TRBJ2-1 gives the full variable domain: NAGVMQNPRHLVRRRGQEARLRCSPMKGHSHVYWYRQLPEEGLKFMVYLQKENIIDESGMPKERFSAEFPKEGPSILRIQQVVRGDSAAYFCASSVTSGGYNEQFFGPGTRLTVL.

This clone was picked up one time. The chain employs TRBV5-1 and TRBJ1-4, with 8 bases identical to TRBD1. This CDR3 spans 15 amino acids. With 4 bases clipped from V and 7 bases from J, the junction kept 9 bases outside the gene matches. Germline V gives CDR1 SGHRS, CDR2 YFSETQ. Here the CDR3 reads CASSPQGDRSEKLFF. DNA of the CDR3: TGCGCCAGCAGCCCACAGGGGGATAGAAGTGAAAAACTGTTTTTT.

This clone was seen a single time. V gene TRBV15 combines with J gene TRBJ1-1; TRBD1 aligns across 7 bases. The trim removed 3 bases at V and 3 bases at J, leaving 4 bases unmatched. The CDR3 extends over 14 amino acids. Germline V gives CDR1 LNHNV, CDR2 YYDKDF (reference sequence). The CDR3 loop reads CATSSPGQYTEAFF. The CDR3 coding sequence is TGTGCCACCAGCAGCCCGGGACAGTACACTGAAGCTTTCTTT.